This T cell receptor (beta chain) was captured by sequencing in a study of TIL therapy for anti-PD-1-resistant metastatic lung cancer. Looking at the study overall: Patients then received nivolumab; progressors got lymphodepletion, TIL and IL-2.

This CDR3 spans 12 amino acids. Trimming cost V 1 base and J 6 bases, with 4 bases left between them. CDR1 SGHVS and CDR2 FQNEAQ come from the germline V gene. The time point: pre-treatment sample, taken before nivolumab and TIL therapy. Patients were adults with stage 4 NSCLC. This clone was detected only a few times. The immunoSEQ assay was v3. Sequencing used immunoSEQ multiplex PCR; TCRdb keeps in-frame clones, though not all of them. Of nearly 15,000 clones in the sample, roughly 82% are singletons; the top ten hold roughly 0.86%. J is TRBJ1-5 and V is TRBV7-8, with D hard to call. The TCR sequence derives from a person between 25 and 79 years old with non-small cell lung cancer. The material sequenced was blood, taken at baseline. CDR3 amino acids: CASSLEGQPQHF. CDR3 nucleotides: TGTGCCAGCAGCTTAGAGGGTCAGCCCCAGCATTTT.